Listed below are T cell receptor beta chains from one sample, sequenced in a study of T cell changes during pregnancy in multiple sclerosis. Assay: immunoSEQ multiplex PCR; the TCRdb copy retains only in-frame clones and omits some. The table records roughly 100,000 clones, 85% to 95% of them present only once. The sequencing used peripheral blood, collected after pregnancy. The source of these receptors is a female donor with multiple sclerosis, enrolled in a pregnancy study. Each CDR3 is given with its conserved first and last residue. D genes are given only for firm matches.

d_gene | len | v_gene | CDR3aa
TRBD1 | 14 | TRBV11-1 | CASSLGQGHTEAFF
TRBD1 | 15 | TRBV28 | CASRPGTGYYNEQFF
TRBD2 | 14 | TRBV5-1 | CASSLGLALGTQYF
TRBD1 | 14 | TRBV13 | CASSLRGRGNIQYF
NA | 12 | TRBV2 | CASTDQGNEQFF
TRBD2 | 13 | TRBV5-4 | CASSLRGVDEQFF
NA | 16 | TRBV11-2 | CASRPFRAGATYTQYF
NA | 14 | TRBV6-1 | CASRRQINTGELFF
NA | 11 | TRBV30 | CAWSVLLEQYF
TRBD2 | 15 | TRBV9 | CASSSSGSSYNEQFF
NA | 11 | TRBV7-2 | CASGRGNEQFF
NA | 14 | TRBV10-3 | CAISESQSGYGYTF
TRBD1 | 16 | TRBV29-1 | CSAFAPDRAKAGGYTF
NA | 13 | TRBV7-9 | CASSPGVTGELFF
TRBD1 | 17 | TRBV5-1 | CASSPPRDRGSQETQYF
NA | 15 | TRBV19 | CASSIVRGLNTEAFF
TRBD2 | 16 | TRBV2 | CASSGGLAGQHGDQYF
NA | 16 | TRBV7-9 | CASSIQGPGGGTEAFF
NA | 14 | TRBV11-3 | CASSPRDNSYEQYF
NA | 13 | TRBV25-1 | CASSEYGGRPLHF
TRBD1 | 14 | TRBV28 | CASSPDRRNIKQYF
NA | 13 | TRBV30 | CAWRRRVSETQYF
NA | 16 | TRBV9 | CASSVAPNLQADTQYF
NA | 16 | TRBV18 | CASSPLAAGGGTEAFF
TRBD2 | 14 | TRBV11-2 | CASSPITSGTLPFF
TRBD2 | 13 | TRBV7-6 | CASTGRGDNEQFF
TRBD2 | 15 | TRBV2 | CASRPPSGGRNEQFF
NA | 12 | TRBV5-1 | CASSLGLDTQYF
NA | 17 | TRBV27 | CASSLMGRTAAHYGYTF
NA | 12 | TRBV6-5 | CASSALGETQYF
TRBD1 | 14 | TRBV18 | CASRRDSGNTEAFF
TRBD2 | 15 | TRBV4-2 | CASSQEREPSYEQYF
TRBD1 | 16 | TRBV11-2 | CASSRGQGRSYNEQFF
TRBD1 | 13 | TRBV19 | CASSRGGGYGYTF
NA | 13 | TRBV6-6 | CASSYDPLRKLFF
NA | 17 | TRBV14 | CASSQVFSVGFPYEQYF
NA | 16 | TRBV7-8 | CASSLVRLGEDTEAFF
NA | 16 | TRBV7-2 | CASSPTRAARGETQYF
TRBD1 | 15 | TRBV5-6 | CASSILGQGNYGYTF
NA | 13 | TRBV2 | CASSEGPNTEAFF
TRBD1 | 16 | TRBV6-1 | CASSVRVGQGGSTQYF
TRBD1 | 15 | TRBV7-8 | CASSSRTGGFQPQHF
NA | 16 | TRBV12-5 | CASGRRRLQFSYEQYF
TRBD1 | 13 | TRBV28 | CASSLTGGHTIYF
NA | 16 | TRBV15 | CATSRDPSGVNEKLFF
TRBD2 | 12 | TRBV6-1 | CASSDSGRAQFF
TRBD2 | 14 | TRBV5-1 | CASSWTSGVNEQFF
TRBD1 | 16 | TRBV6-1 | CASSEEGGEMGEKLFF
NA | 14 | TRBV2 | CASRGPATNEKLFF
NA | 13 | TRBV5-4 | CASSLGSSYEQYF
NA | 13 | TRBV19 | CASSISGGRELFF
NA | 14 | TRBV7-9 | CASSLAPSTGELFF
NA | 16 | TRBV28 | CASSSPTGQRSFRQYF